The following is a T cell receptor (beta chain) sequence with its context. The antigen is undetermined. The entry originates in a study of cytomegalovirus exposure and HLA in healthy donors. This PCR relied on a set of 60 Vbeta primers and 13 Jbeta primers. TCRdb's copy holds only in-frame clones and misses some; the assay was immunoSEQ multiplex PCR. The sample contains tens of thousands of clones, 75% to 85% of which appear only once. The V end was cut by 3 bases, the J end by 4 bases, with 3 bases between. The CDR3 is made up of 11 amino acids. Germline CDR1 reads SEHNR; CDR2 reads FQNEAQ (reference sequence). General observations from the study: While the bulk of TCR sequences proved rare, some public TCRs turned up in many donors.

The sequence was collected from a man in his fifties or sixties in good health and CMV-seropositive. Sequenced material: PBMCs. V gene TRBV7-9 combines with J gene TRBJ1-1; D is unresolved. CDR3 sequence reads: CASSFGTEAFF. The CDR3 region has the DNA TGTGCCAGCAGCTTCGGCACTGAAGCTTTCTTT.